This TCR beta chain is from a study of regulatory T cells in long-lasting Graves disease. Trimming stripped 0 bases from V and 1 base from J, with 10 bases between. Germline V CDR1 and CDR2: MNHEY, SVGEGT. CDR3 size: 16 residues. Study-wide results and limits: Favored gene segments in persistent disease were TRBV28, TRBJ1-2 and TRBJ2-5.

Time point denoted: newly diagnosed GD, antithyroid drugs for less than 3 months. The authors made the TCR library using RNA they extracted from PBMCs. Investigators prepared the TCR beta libraries by applying iRepertoire HTBI primers and Arm-PCR of CDR3 regions. Using its own MiXCR run on the multiplex PCR reads, TCRdb lists one record per CDR3 protein. The table has roughly 610,000 distinct CDR3 sequences, about 16% seen once. This clonotype has at least ten counts. The antigen remains undetermined. The sample was also linked to a second study, of T cells in Graves' hyperthyroidism and ophthalmopathy. That paper adds: A set of HTBI primers served as the primers for a first-round RT-PCR of the TCR CDR3. Most thyroid clonotypes with frequency above 0.001 were detected in blood.

The source of this sequence is a man aged 18 to 30 with Graves disease. V is TRBV6-2 or TRBV6-3 and J is TRBJ2-4, with D perhaps TRBD2 (5 bases). The specimen was peripheral blood mononuclear cells (PBMCs), collected at new diagnosis, from a patient treated with antithyroid drugs. The CDR3 region is CASSYSPGSAKNIQYF. The CDR3, as DNA: TGTGCCAGCAGTTACTCGCCGGGATCGGCCAAAAACATTCAGTACTTC.